This record covers a single T cell receptor beta chain. Its specificity is not known. This CDR3 has 15 amino acids. Per germline, CDR1 LNHDA and CDR2 SQIVND (reference sequence). cDNA for each sample came from eight separate reactions. Nested PCRs (roughly 15 and 9 cycles, two total) were applied to TCRalpha and TCRbeta cDNA. TCRdb processed the 5' RACE reads again and assigns one entry to each CDR3 protein, with no DNA. The table for this sample gives over 150,000 distinct CDR3 sequences. This entry is derived from a study of monozygotic twins with inflammatory bowel disease. Whole-study findings and limits: Concordant and discordant twins showed no difference in repertoire similarity, possibly from limited power. Relative clonotype sharing with others was diminished in IBD patients versus healthy twins, particularly with disease activity.

V is TRBV19 and J is TRBJ1-1. The sample comprised blood. This sequence was found in a human donor with ulcerative colitis or Crohn's disease, or a healthy co-twin of an affected twin (not recorded which). The CDR3: CASSITQRPQAEAFF.